The 19 T cell receptor beta chains in this list originate from one sample, sequenced in a study of blood T cells in healthy people across ages. A sample-barcoded 5' primer and a J-beta primer mix were used in a second PCR of roughly 6 to 11 cycles. TCRdb re-derived calls from the 5' RACE reads in MiXCR, one entry per CDR3 protein. The data hold over 700,000 distinct CDR3 sequences, with about 55% observed a single time. Material: blood. The receptors stem from a man aged 80 or over in good health.

The CDR3 DNA is TGTGCCATCAGACTGGGCGGGAGCGATGACAATGAGCAGTTCTTC. This encodes CAIRLGGSDDNEQFF. V usage is TRBV10-3 and J usage is TRBJ2-1; TRBD2 matches 7 bases. After removal of 6 bases from V and 5 bases from J, the junction contained 10 bases not matched to a gene. Germline values: CDR1 ENHRY, CDR2 SYGVKD. The CDR3 sequence is 15 residues long.

The chain carries TRBV7-9 and TRBJ1-2, with 9 positions matching TRBD1. Trimming at V came to 4 bases and at J to 3 bases, leaving 12 bases not matched to a gene. CDR3 size: 17 residues. The V gene's germline CDR1 is SEHNR and CDR2 FQNEAQ (reference sequence). CDR3 protein: CASSWGLGQGIDYGYTF. In DNA form, the CDR3 reads TGTGCCAGCAGCTGGGGGCTTGGACAGGGGATCGACTATGGCTACACCTTC.

V usage is TRBV30 and J usage is TRBJ2-5; the D call may be TRBD1 or TRBD2 (5 bases each). The DNA end is a closer match to TRBJ2-7, so the J assignment may be wrong. The CDR3 totals 13 residues. Germline V gene sequence: CDR1 GTSNPN, CDR2 SVGIG (reference sequence). CDR3 DNA: TGTGCCTGGAGTGGGGGACCCGGGAACGAGCAGTACTTC. Translating gives CAWSGGPGNEQYF.

This clonotype appeared many times. The V gene is TRBV13, the J gene TRBJ2-7, with 9 positions matching TRBD2. This CDR3 region has 17 residues. Losses at the gene ends were 0 bases for V and 4 bases for J; bases not matched to a gene: 10. Looked up from germline, CDR1 is PRHDT and CDR2 is FYEKMQ (reference sequence). This CDR3 reads CASSLGGFAGGPYEQYF. The CDR3 nucleotides read TGTGCCAGCAGCTTAGGGGGCTTCGCGGGAGGGCCATACGAGCAGTACTTC.

This clonotype was detected only a few times. The J gene is TRBJ2-3, the V gene TRBV20-1, with 12 bases that match TRBD2. The CDR3 covers 15 residues. With 1 base clipped from V and 14 bases from J, the junction kept 13 bases outside the gene matches. Germline V gene lookup returns CDR1 DFQATT and CDR2 SNEGSKA (reference sequence). CDR3 residues: CSARASGRASGDAYF. DNA of the CDR3: TGCAGTGCTAGAGCTAGCGGGAGGGCCTCGGGAGACGCGTATTTT.

This clonotype was observed a handful of times. The chain uses TRBV29-1 and TRBJ2-1; D gene unclear. Germline CDR1 reads SQVTM; CDR2 reads ANQGSEA. The V gene lost 2 bases and the J gene lost 0 bases, with 11 bases spanning the gap. CDR3 length: 15 residues. CDR3 in amino acids: CSVERPISSYNEQFF. For the CDR3, the DNA is TGCAGCGTTGAAAGGCCGATCAGCTCCTACAATGAGCAGTTCTTC.

V is TRBV2 and J is TRBJ2-7; the D gene is possibly TRBD2 (5 bases). The CDR3 is 12 residues long. CDR1 and CDR2 from the germline V gene are SNHLY and FYNNEI. Deletions cut 6 bases from V and 2 bases from J, with 8 bases between. The CDR3 DNA reads TGTGCCAGCAGGGAGGATACCTACGAGCAGTACTTC. Protein sequence: CASREDTYEQYF. Variable domain in full (rest from reference TRBV2 and TRBJ2-7): EPEVTQTPSHQVTQMGQEVILRCVPISNHLYFYWYRQILGQKVEFLVSFYNNEISEKSEIFDDQFSVERPDGSNFTLKIRSTKLEDSAMYFCASREDTYEQYFGPGTRLTVT.

This clonotype has at least ten counts. The genes are TRBV29-1 and TRBJ2-5; D not certain. Per germline, CDR1 SQVTM and CDR2 ANQGSEA. V was pared by 0 bases and J by 7 bases, with 3 bases between. There are 10 residues in the CDR3. The CDR3 sequence: CSVEEGTQYF. The CDR3 coding sequence is TGCAGCGTTGAAGAGGGGACCCAGTACTTC.

Of note for this clonotype: Since no conserved phenylalanine or tryptophan closes the CDR3, a read error is the likely cause. J is TRBJ2-7 and V is TRBV25-1, with 9 positions matching TRBD1. V lost 9 bases and J lost 5; bases outside the gene matches: 8. CDR3 size: 13 residues. CDR1 is MGHDK and CDR2 is SYGVNS in the germline V gene. The CDR3 DNA follows: TGTGCCAGTGCGGGACAGGGCGGGAACGAGCAGTACTAC. It yields the protein CASAGQGGNEQYY.

The chain combines TRBV6-2 or TRBV6-3 with TRBJ2-1; D may match TRBD1 or TRBD2 (5 bases each). With 2 bases removed from V and 3 bases from J, the gap between germline ends came to 11 bases. Germline loops: CDR1 MNHEY, CDR2 SVGEGT. CDR3 size: 15 residues. CDR3 sequence (DNA): TGTGCCAGCAGTTACAGAGAGGGGTACTACAATGAGCAGTTCTTC. As protein: CASSYREGYYNEQFF.

The chain combines TRBV7-2 with TRBJ1-2, with a tentative D call TRBD1 (6 bases). V shed 3 bases and J shed 3 bases, with 20 bases lying between them. The CDR3 loop spans 17 amino acids. Per germline, CDR1 SGHTA and CDR2 FQGNSA. The CDR3 is CASSLEGGGTRDYGYTF. The CDR3 DNA is TGTGCCAGCAGCTTGGAAGGGGGGGGGACTCGAGACTATGGCTACACCTTC.

As regards this clonotype: One end of the junction is discordant with germline, which a read error may explain. The genes are TRBV15 and TRBJ1-2, with TRBD1 matching over 8 bases. Germline V gene data show CDR1 as LNHNV and CDR2 as YYDKDF (reference sequence). This CDR3 has 16 residues. CDR3 DNA sequence: TGTGCTACCAGCAGAGATTACCCAGGGGGCGGCTATGGCTACACCTTC. Translated: CATSRDYPGGGYGYTF.

This chain joins TRBV30 and TRBJ1-6; D is uncertain. Germline values: CDR1 GTSNPN, CDR2 SVGIG (reference sequence). The CDR3 covers 11 residues. Trimming took 8 bases from V and 11 from J, leaving 13 bases between them. The CDR3 protein is CAGKVGPPLHF. DNA for the CDR3: TGTGCCGGGAAGGTTGGACCACCCCTCCACTTT. Variable domain in full (rest from reference TRBV30 and TRBJ1-6): SQTIHQWPATLVQPVGSPLSLECTVEGTSNPNLYWYRQAAGRGLQLLFYSVGIGQISSEVPQNLSASRPQDRQFILSSKKLLLSDSGFYLCAGKVGPPLHFGNGTRLTVT.

The chain recombines TRBV19 with TRBJ1-2, with D unclear. V shed 3 bases and J shed 8 bases, with 13 bases lying between them. CDR1 and CDR2 from the germline V gene are LNHDA and SQIVND (reference sequence). The CDR3 covers 13 residues. CDR3 residues: CASSIFSGPGYTF. DNA of the CDR3: TGTGCCAGTAGTATCTTCTCCGGGCCCGGCTACACCTTC. The variable domain in full, completed from reference TRBV19 and TRBJ1-2, reads DGGITQSPKYLFRKEGQNVTLSCEQNLNHDAMYWYRQDPGQGLRLIYYSQIVNDFQKGDIAEGYSVSREKKESFPLTVTSAQKNPTAFYLCASSIFSGPGYTFGSGTRLTVV.

A remark on this clonotype: One end of the junction is discordant with germline, which a read error may explain. V and J are TRBV4-1 and TRBJ2-1, with D possibly TRBD2 on 6 matching bases. Germline CDR1 is MGHRA and CDR2 is YSYEKL. The CDR3 has 15 residues. CDR3 coding DNA: TGCGCCAGCAGCGAAACCGGGAGCCTCTACAATGAGCGGTTCTTC. Amino acid sequence: CASSETGSLYNERFF.

The chain carries TRBV12-3 or TRBV12-4 and TRBJ1-1; 10 positions agree with TRBD1. The CDR3 length is 15 residues. Germline trimming cut 6 bases from V and 4 bases from J; bases unmatched to any gene: 8. The CDR3 is CASSSGTGVGTEAFF. The CDR3 bases are TGTGCCAGCAGCTCCGGGACAGGGGTTGGCACTGAAGCTTTCTTT.

V gene TRBV19 combines with J gene TRBJ2-4; 11 bases agree with TRBD2. The V and J ends lost 4 bases and 13 bases, in that order; junction bases with no gene match: 9. Per the germline V gene, CDR1 is LNHDA and CDR2 is SQIVND (reference sequence). CDR3 length: 14 residues. The CDR3 nucleotides read TGTGCCAGTAGTACGACTAGCGGGACGGGAGAGCAGTACTTC. It is translated as CASSTTSGTGEQYF.

The chain joins TRBV7-2 to TRBJ2-5, with TRBD1 as a possible D gene (5 bases). CDR3 length: 13 amino acids. Germline V lookup: CDR1 SGHTA, CDR2 FQGNSA. V was cut by 1 base and J by 5 bases, with 8 bases left in between. The CDR3 loop reads CASSLVYRETQYF. The CDR3 bases are TGTGCCAGCAGCTTAGTCTACAGGGAGACCCAGTACTTC.

CDR3 residues: CASSRRGRGYQETQYF. The CDR3 DNA reads TGTGCCAGCAGCCGGCGGGGGCGCGGATACCAAGAGACCCAGTACTTC. The chain uses TRBV3-1 and TRBJ2-4; D may be TRBD2 (7 bases). Matching the DNA end better, TRBJ2-5 makes the J call doubtful. CDR1 and CDR2 from the germline V gene are LGHDT and YNNKEL (reference sequence). The CDR3 sequence is 16 residues long.